This is a list of T cell receptor beta chains from one sample in a study of immune evolution from preneoplasia to lung adenocarcinoma. TCRdb's copy holds only in-frame clones and misses some; the assay was immunoSEQ multiplex PCR. The data hold roughly 5,400 clones, with roughly 80% observed a single time. What was sequenced was FFPE minimally invasive lung adenocarcinoma tissue. These receptors were taken from a person between 60 and 80 years old with lung adenocarcinoma. The CDR3 runs from the conserved cysteine through the conserved F or W. A D gene is named only where the DNA matches it firmly. Size is stated for part of the rows, as once, few or many counts, or as a class when the clone is expanded.

d_gene	j_gene	abundance	v_gene	CDR3nt	CDR3aa
TRBD2	TRBJ2-7	.	TRBV4-2	TGTGCCAGCAGCCAGGACAGCGGGGGTCGCTACGAGCAGTACTTC	CASSQDSGGRYEQYF
.	TRBJ2-7	.	TRBV7-2	TGTGCCAGCAGCGATACAACCTACGAGCAGTACTTC	CASSDTTYEQYF
.	TRBJ1-2	.	TRBV7-8	TGTGCCAGCAGCGCTACTACAGGGTATGGCTACACCTTC	CASSATTGYGYTF
TRBD2	TRBJ2-3	.	TRBV5-1	TGCGCCAGCAGCTCGGGGGGTGGCACAGATACGCAGTATTTT	CASSSGGGTDTQYF
.	TRBJ1-2	.	TRBV28	TGTGCCAGCAGTTTTGGGCTATATGGCTACACCTTC	CASSFGLYGYTF
TRBD1	TRBJ2-2	few	TRBV5-6	TGTGCCAGCAGCTGGGACAGGGTGACCGGGGAGCTGTTTTTT	CASSWDRVTGELFF
.	TRBJ2-1	.	TRBV5-1	TGCGCCAGCAGCTCGGGGGGCCTAGCGGAATCCTACAATGAGCAGTTCTTC	CASSSGGLAESYNEQFF
.	TRBJ2-3	.	TRBV5-1	TGCGCCAGCAGCTTGGGAGGTGGGGGGGCCTTAACGCAGTATTTT	CASSLGGGGALTQYF
.	TRBJ1-2	.	TRBV5-1	TGCGCCAGCAGCCAGGACAGCGGGGGCTATGGCTACACCTTC	CASSQDSGGYGYTF
TRBD1	TRBJ2-7	.	TRBV28	TGTGCCAGCAGTTCTGGGACAGGGCGCTTTGGTGGCGAGCAGTACTTC	CASSSGTGRFGGEQYF
.	TRBJ2-5	.	TRBV7-2	TGTGCCAGCAGCATCGGCAAGCACCAAGAGACCCAGTACTTC	CASSIGKHQETQYF
.	TRBJ1-1	.	TRBV7-2	TGTGCCAGCAGCTTAGTGGGTAGTAACACTGAAGCTTTCTTT	CASSLVGSNTEAFF
.	TRBJ2-3	.	TRBV15	TGTGCCACCAGCAGAGAGTGGGGGGGCACAGATACGCAGTATTTT	CATSREWGGTDTQYF
.	TRBJ2-2	.	TRBV5-1	TGCGCCAGCACTGGGCAGGGAAACACCGGGGAGCTGTTTTTT	CASTGQGNTGELFF
.	TRBJ2-7	.	TRBV7-9	TGTGCCAGCAGATCCCTAGGGCAGGGCTTGCCTTACGAGCAGTACTTC	CASRSLGQGLPYEQYF
.	TRBJ2-3	.	TRBV28	TGTGCCAGCAGTCCCCCGGGGAGTACGCAGTATTTT	CASSPPGSTQYF
TRBD1	TRBJ1-1	few	TRBV6-4	TGTGCCAGCAGTGAAACACTACAGGGGGTAGCTTTCTTT	CASSETLQGVAFF
.	TRBJ2-7	.	TRBV28	TGTGCCAGCAGATACCGGGACAACTCCTACGAGCAGTACTTC	CASRYRDNSYEQYF
.	TRBJ2-2	.	TRBV30	TGTGCCTGGAGTGTACAAGGGTCAGGGGAGCTGTTTTTT	CAWSVQGSGELFF
.	TRBJ1-3	.	TRBV7-7	TGTGCTAGCAGCTTGGGACCGGGACGCGGAAACACCATATATTTT	CASSLGPGRGNTIYF
.	TRBJ2-1	.	TRBV18	TGTGCCAGCTCACCGGCGATCTCAGAAAATGAGCAGTTCTTC	CASSPAISENEQFF